One sample yielded the 5 T cell receptor beta chains listed below, sequenced in a study of beta chain features in type 1 diabetes. Every isolated RNA sample was fully reverse transcribed, so sequencing captured expressed TCRB transcripts. Data came from immunoSEQ multiplex PCR; TCRdb stores just in-frame clones and leaves some out. The sample yields about 16,000 clones, less than 60% seen once. The sample taken for sequencing was stem cell memory CD4+ T cells from blood. The receptors shown here come from a young woman in good health.

The chain carries TRBV7-2 and TRBJ1-1; D call uncertain. CDR3 length: 13 amino acids. V lost 4 bases, J lost 10 bases, and 16 bases lay in between. CDR1 and CDR2 (germline): SGHTA, FQGNSA. The CDR3 spells CASSSPGAIGAFF. Written as DNA, the CDR3 is TGTGCCAGCAGCTCACCCGGTGCGATTGGAGCTTTCTTT.

This sequence joins TRBV25-1 and TRBJ2-7; D possibly corresponds to TRBD1 (6 bases). The CDR3 runs to 13 residues. Germline CDR1 and CDR2: MGHDK and SYGVNS. Trimming stripped 7 bases from V and 0 bases from J, with 10 bases between. The CDR3 loop reads CASKDSFSYEQYF. The CDR3 bases are TGTGCCAGCAAGGACAGCTTCTCCTACGAGCAGTACTTC.

The genes are TRBV10-2 and TRBJ2-4, with 9 bases fitting TRBD2. The trim removed 7 bases at V and 3 bases at J, leaving 13 bases unmatched. Germline V lookup: CDR1 WSHSY, CDR2 SAAADI. This CDR3 region has 17 residues. The CDR3 sequence is CASTVGGRVSGKNIQYF. In nucleotides, the CDR3 is TGCGCCAGCACTGTAGGCGGGAGGGTGTCGGGCAAAAACATTCAGTACTTC.

This clone was observed a few times. The chain joins TRBV5-6 to TRBJ2-5; 8 bases are shared with TRBD2. The better agreement between TRBJ2-7 and the DNA end casts doubt on the J call. This CDR3 is built from 16 residues. Per the germline V gene, CDR1 is SGHDT and CDR2 is YYEEEE. In DNA form, the CDR3 reads TGTGCCAGTGCGAGGCGGGGGGACCTTGGGCACTACGAGCAGTACTTC. Its protein product is CASARRGDLGHYEQYF.

The chain links TRBV11-2 to TRBJ2-5; the D is unclear. This CDR3 has 13 amino acids. Germline V gene data show CDR1 as SGHAT and CDR2 as FQNNGV. V dropped 5 bases and J dropped 0 bases, with 7 bases sitting between them. The CDR3 is CASSPTYQETQYF. In DNA, the CDR3 is TGTGCCAGCAGCCCGACATACCAAGAGACCCAGTACTTC.